This T cell receptor (beta chain) is from a study of low-dose radiotherapy and immunotherapy resistance in tumors. Study-wide background: Intravenous ipilimumab 1 mg/kg every six weeks was given with nivolumab 240 mg every two weeks. Every two weeks, cyclophosphamide 200 mg/m2 was infused one day before radiation plus immunotherapy.

Germline loops: CDR1 MNHEY, CDR2 SVGEGT. The CDR3 length is 16 residues. V shed 8 bases and J shed 0 bases, with 19 bases lying between them. The sample holds many counts of this clonotype. Alpha- and beta-chain coverage of first-strand cDNA came from TRAV- and TRBV-specific primers. TCR amplification involved about 20 PCR cycles with a constant-region primer and V-primer adapter. It was by in vitro transcription that isolated mRNA was amplified. From the reads, TCRdb called clonotypes with MiXCR, one entry per CDR3 protein. The profile shows more than 45,000 distinct CDR3 sequences, approximately 25% of them singletons. Noted time point: before trial treatment.

Sample: PBMCs, taken before treatment. This TCR came from a male donor with prostate cancer. The chain uses TRBV6-2 or TRBV6-3 and TRBJ1-1, with D uncertain. CDR3 DNA: TGTGCCAGCGGATCTCAGTTGGGGTCCATGAACACTGAAGCTTTCTTT. This sequence encodes CASGSQLGSMNTEAFF.